The 24 T cell receptor beta chains below come from one sample, sequenced in a study of spatial heterogeneity in lung cancer. Study findings and constraints: Tumor mutation counts were tracked by expanded intratumoral alpha and beta TCR counts.

The time point was: sample taken at primary tumor resection. TCRdb re-analysed the 5' RACE reads in MiXCR, keeping a single row per CDR3 protein. The top ten hold roughly 20% of the sample, which has around 100,000 distinct CDR3 sequences, around 4.8% seen once. These TCRs are of unknown antigen specificity. Source: lung tumor tissue, taken at surgery. These receptors were taken from a male donor with early-stage non-small cell lung cancer.

This clonotype has just a few counts. CDR3 sequence: CASIFGPRGYNQPQHF. The CDR3 nucleotides are TGTGCCAGCATTTTTGGGCCCAGGGGGTACAATCAGCCCCAGCATTTT. The gene calls are TRBV28 and TRBJ1-5, with 7 bases identical to TRBD1. V gave up 7 bases and J gave up 3 bases; unmatched junction bases: 12. Germline CDR1 reads MDHEN; CDR2 reads SYDVKM. This CDR3 spans 16 amino acids.

This clonotype came up many times. The chain carries TRBV6-5 and TRBJ2-3; either TRBD1 or TRBD2 may supply D (5 bases each). Germline lookup yields CDR1 MNHEY and CDR2 SVGAGI. The V end lost 5 bases, the J end lost 4 bases, and 19 bases lay between the germline ends. The CDR3 spans 16 residues. CDR3 DNA: TGTGCCAGCAGTCCGAACCAGGGTTTTAGCGCAGATACGCAGTATTTT. Encoded protein: CASSPNQGFSADTQYF.

Ten or more counts support this clonotype. The chain employs TRBV6-6 and TRBJ2-1, with D unclear. The germline CDR1 and CDR2 sequences are MNHNY and SVGAGI (reference sequence). V was pared by 6 bases and J by 9 bases, with 15 bases between. CDR3 size: 13 residues. In nucleotides, the CDR3 is TGTGCCAGCAGCCCGACTGGCTTCACTGAGCAGTTCTTC. Protein sequence: CASSPTGFTEQFF.

This clonotype was seen ten or more times. V is TRBV20-1 and J is TRBJ2-6; D unresolved. In germline, CDR1 is DFQATT, CDR2 SNEGSKA (reference sequence). Trimming shortened V by 0 bases and J by 0 bases, and 6 bases separated the two germline ends. This CDR3 spans 15 amino acids. The CDR3 is CSARDQASGANVLTF. Written as DNA, the CDR3 is TGCAGTGCTAGAGATCAGGCCTCTGGGGCCAACGTCCTGACTTTC.

This clonotype has more than one count but fewer than ten. The chain is built from TRBV4-1 and TRBJ2-5; 10 bases are shared with TRBD2. This CDR3 comprises 19 residues. Looked up from germline, CDR1 is MGHRA and CDR2 is YSYEKL. J was trimmed by 2 bases and V by 0 bases; bases with no gene match: 12. The CDR3 sequence is CASSQDGLSGRGLQETQYF. CDR3 sequence (DNA): TGCGCCAGCAGCCAAGATGGTCTCAGCGGGAGGGGTTTACAAGAGACCCAGTACTTC.

The rearrangement links TRBV11-2 to TRBJ1-5; D is uncertain. The CDR3 loop spans 13 amino acids. Trimming left V 5 bases short and J 7 bases short, with 12 bases between. CDR1 and CDR2 (germline): SGHAT, FQNNGV. The CDR3 DNA sequence: TGTGCCAGCAGCGCCCCCGGAGGCCAGCCCCAGCATTTT. Its translation: CASSAPGGQPQHF.

This clonotype has at least ten counts. The gene calls are TRBV20-1 and TRBJ1-1; no clear D. The CDR3 extends over 11 amino acids. From germline, CDR1 is DFQATT and CDR2 SNEGSKA (reference sequence). Trimming pared 1 base from V and 6 bases from J, leaving 6 bases between. Here the CDR3 DNA reads TGCAGTGCTAGAGGTGGGGCTGAAGCTTTCTTT. Translation: CSARGGAEAFF.

The V gene is TRBV27, the J gene TRBJ2-6; D is ambiguous. Trimming stripped 5 bases from V and 0 bases from J, with 11 bases between. CDR3 size: 16 residues. CDR1 MNHEY and CDR2 SMNVEV come from the germline V gene (reference sequence). This chain's CDR3 is CASSLSRSSGANVLTF. In DNA form, the CDR3 reads TGTGCCAGCAGTCTTTCAAGGAGCTCTGGGGCCAACGTCCTGACTTTC.

This clonotype was detected ten times or more. The chain joins TRBV28 to TRBJ2-2; D unresolved. Germline CDR1 is MDHEN and CDR2 is SYDVKM. The V gene lost 0 bases and the J gene lost 0 bases, with 8 bases spanning the gap. The CDR3 runs to 16 residues. For the CDR3, the DNA is TGTGCCAGCAGTTTATGGCTCCGATCGAACACCGGGGAGCTGTTTTTT. Translation gives CASSLWLRSNTGELFF.

This clonotype came up once. This chain joins TRBV7-9 and TRBJ1-2; TRBD1 matches 7 bases. Germline V gives CDR1 SEHNR, CDR2 FQNEAQ (reference sequence). There are 13 residues in the CDR3. The ends lost 5 bases at V and 3 bases at J; junction bases unmatched: 3. The CDR3 protein is CASSVGQHYGYTF. CDR3 bases: TGTGCCAGCAGCGTGGGACAGCACTATGGCTACACCTTC.

Ten or more counts support this clonotype. The J gene is TRBJ2-3, the V gene TRBV5-1, with D maybe TRBD2 (5 bases). V lost 4 bases and J 2 bases, leaving 14 bases between the germline ends. Per germline, CDR1 SGHRS and CDR2 YFSETQ. The CDR3 extends over 15 amino acids. The DNA of the CDR3 is TGCGCCAGCAGCCCCCCCCGGGGAATCACAGATACGCAGTATTTT. Protein sequence: CASSPPRGITDTQYF. The full variable domain, with the rest looked up from reference TRBV5-1 and TRBJ2-3, is KAGVTQTPRYLIKTRGQQVTLSCSPISGHRSVSWYQQTPGQGLQFLFEYFSETQRNKGNFPGRFSGRQFSNSRSEMNVSTLELGDSALYLCASSPPRGITDTQYFGPGTRLTVL.

This clonotype was detected many times. V is TRBV28 and J is TRBJ2-3, with 11 bases matching TRBD2. Germline V CDR1 and CDR2: MDHEN, SYDVKM. V was clipped by 4 bases and J by 5 bases; unmatched bases: 5. CDR3 length equals 15 residues. CDR3 region: CASSSRLAGIDTQYF. DNA of the CDR3: TGTGCCAGCAGTTCCCGACTAGCGGGGATAGATACGCAGTATTTT.

Ten or more counts support this clonotype. CDR3 sequence (DNA): TGTGCCATCAGTGGCTCGCGGGTTCGTAATGAGCAGTTCTTC. Translation: CAISGSRVRNEQFF. The chain is built from TRBV10-3 and TRBJ2-1; possibly TRBD2 for D (5 bases). The CDR3 is 14 amino acids. The germline V and J ends were trimmed by 4 bases and 7 bases, with 14 bases remaining between them. CDR1 and CDR2 (germline): ENHRY, SYGVKD.

The rearrangement uses TRBV27 and TRBJ2-1; 9 bases align to TRBD1. Germline trimming cut 6 bases from V and 10 bases from J; bases unmatched to any gene: 25. CDR1 is MNHEY and CDR2 is SMNVEV in the germline V gene (reference sequence). The CDR3 has 19 amino acids. CDR3 nucleotides: TGTGCCAGCAGGAGAAAGGGTAACATTGTGGGGACAGGGCCAGCCGAGCAGTTCTTC. Translated: CASRRKGNIVGTGPAEQFF.

This chain links TRBV20-1 with TRBJ2-5; the D is unclear. Trimming took 6 bases from V and 3 from J, leaving 8 bases between them. CDR1 and CDR2 from the germline V gene are DFQATT and SNEGSKA (reference sequence). CDR3 length: 11 residues. The CDR3, as DNA: TGCAGTGCGGTGCAGGAAGAGACCCAGTACTTC. Protein: CSAVQEETQYF.

The sample holds many counts of this clonotype. The CDR3 nucleotides are TGCGCCAGCAGGTCGAGGTTCACAGATACGCAGTATTTT. Translating it yields CASRSRFTDTQYF. The genes are TRBV5-1 and TRBJ2-3; no firm D call. The germline V gene has CDR1 SGHRS and CDR2 YFSETQ. The CDR3 is made up of 13 amino acids. Trimming took 5 bases from V and 2 from J, leaving 9 bases between them.

Many counts were recorded for this clonotype. The gene calls are TRBV28 and TRBJ1-1; 7 bases line up with TRBD1. This CDR3 has 13 residues. Germline-derived CDR1 and CDR2 are MDHEN and SYDVKM. Unmatched junction bases numbered 8, after V lost 8 bases and J lost 5 bases. For the CDR3, the DNA is TGTGCCAGCGAGACAGGGATTGAGACTGAAGCTTTCTTT. Protein product: CASETGIETEAFF. Drawing the rest from reference TRBV28 and TRBJ1-1, the complete variable domain is DVKVTQSSRYLVKRTGEKVFLECVQDMDHENMFWYRQDPGLGLRLIYFSYDVKMKEKGDIPEGYSVSREKKERFSLILESASTNQTSMYLCASETGIETEAFFGQGTRLTVV.

This clonotype was picked up many times. The chain uses TRBV12-3 or TRBV12-4 and TRBJ2-3; D uncertain. Trimming took 6 bases from V and 2 from J, leaving 6 bases between them. This CDR3 comprises 12 residues. CDR3 region: CASRGDTDTQYF. CDR3 DNA sequence: TGTGCCAGCAGGGGCGACACAGATACGCAGTATTTT.

This clonotype was recorded many times. This chain uses TRBV2 with TRBJ1-5; no clear D gene. CDR3 length: 13 amino acids. The V end was cut by 6 bases, the J end by 5 bases, with 11 bases between. Germline assignment: CDR1 SNHLY and CDR2 FYNNEI. The CDR3 here is CASRASADQPQHF. CDR3 in DNA: TGTGCCAGCAGGGCATCGGCGGATCAGCCCCAGCATTTT.

This clonotype was counted only a few times. V is TRBV12-3 or TRBV12-4 and J is TRBJ2-3; D is unclear. Trimming pared 4 bases from V and 4 bases from J, leaving 9 bases between. The CDR3 is 13 residues long. The CDR3 sequence: CASSSRSADTQYF. The CDR3 coding sequence is TGTGCCAGCAGTTCTCGGAGCGCAGATACGCAGTATTTT.

In its sample, this clonotype was seen many times. The gene calls are TRBV30 and TRBJ2-2; TRBD2 matches at 7 bases. V lost 5 bases, J lost 6 bases, and 12 bases stayed unmatched. CDR3 length equals 15 residues. Germline V gene sequence: CDR1 GTSNPN, CDR2 SVGIG (reference sequence). This CDR3 is CAWGLGTILPGELFF. CDR3 nucleotides: TGTGCCTGGGGATTAGGGACTATCCTACCCGGGGAGCTGTTTTTT.

The chain links TRBV9 to TRBJ2-1, with 8 bases lining up with TRBD1. The CDR3 runs 15 residues. The junction had 9 bases not matched to a gene; V was cut back by 2 bases and J by 8 bases. Germline V lookup: CDR1 SGDLS, CDR2 YYNGEE. The CDR3 DNA sequence: TGTGCCAGCAGCGTCAGACAGGGGCTGTCGGATGAGCAGTTCTTC. Translated, it gives CASSVRQGLSDEQFF.

This clonotype has a handful of counts. This clone may be a read error of a much larger clone one base away. The genes are TRBV29-1 and TRBJ2-1, with D uncertain. CDR3 length: 15 amino acids. In germline, CDR1 is SQVTM, CDR2 ANQGSEA. Trimming took off 4 bases at V and 0 bases at J, with 13 bases between the two ends. CDR3 DNA: TGCAGCGTTGGTAAGGCCCGAACCTCCTACAATGAGCAGTTCTTC. Protein product: CSVGKARTSYNEQFF.

This clonotype was seen many times. This rearrangement joins TRBV7-9 to TRBJ1-2; possibly TRBD1 for D (5 bases). Germline V gene data show CDR1 as SEHNR and CDR2 as FQNEAQ (reference sequence). The CDR3 has 12 amino acids. The ends were cut back, 7 bases at V and 6 bases at J, with 12 bases in the middle. The DNA for the CDR3 is TGTGCCAGCACCCTGGGACCTGATGGCTACACCTTC. It is translated as CASTLGPDGYTF.